This entry lists 10 T cell receptor beta chains sequenced from one sample in a study of cytomegalovirus exposure and HLA in healthy donors. Amplification used 60 Vbeta primers and 13 Jbeta primers. Measured with immunoSEQ multiplex PCR; TCRdb has only the in-frame clones, and not every one. The sample's table shows about 130,000 clones. Sequenced: PBMCs. The source of these receptors is a man aged 30 to 39 in good health and CMV-seronegative.

This chain joins TRBV4-1 and TRBJ1-5; no clear D gene. Trimming removed 6 bases at V and 4 bases at J, with 19 bases between. CDR1 and CDR2 (germline): MGHRA, YSYEKL. The CDR3 spans 16 residues. Here the CDR3 DNA reads TGCGCCAGCAGACCCGTTGGAGGGTTGAAAAATCAGCCCCAGCATTTT. This gives the protein CASRPVGGLKNQPQHF.

The CDR3, as DNA: TGTGCCAGCGCTGCTAGCGGGGAGACCCAGTACTTC. Translating it yields CASAASGETQYF. J is TRBJ2-5 and V is TRBV2, with 8 positions matching TRBD2. The V segment lost 8 bases and the J segment 5 bases; nucleotides outside the gene matches: 4. CDR1 and CDR2 from the germline V gene are SNHLY and FYNNEI. The CDR3 sequence is 12 residues long.

V usage is TRBV2 and J usage is TRBJ2-3; D is possibly TRBD1 (6 bases). The length of the CDR3 is 15 residues. Germline V lookup: CDR1 SNHLY, CDR2 FYNNEI. The V gene lost 7 bases and the J gene lost 1 base, with 15 bases spanning the gap. The CDR3 nucleotides are TGTGCCAGCATCACGACAGGTCACCGCACAGATACGCAGTATTTT. It specifies CASITTGHRTDTQYF.

The V and J genes are TRBV7-8 and TRBJ1-1, with TRBD1 matching over 7 bases. The CDR3 contains 15 residues. Germline V gives CDR1 SGHVS, CDR2 FQNEAQ. V shed 3 bases, J shed 0 bases, and the junction held 4 bases outside the gene matches. CDR3 region: CASSLGRGMNTEAFF. CDR3 sequence (DNA): TGTGCCAGCAGCTTGGGCAGGGGGATGAACACTGAAGCTTTCTTT.

V gene TRBV29-1 combines with J gene TRBJ1-3; the D gene is possibly TRBD1 (6 bases). Trimming took 4 bases from V and 4 from J, leaving 14 bases between them. Germline CDR1 reads SQVTM; CDR2 reads ANQGSEA. The CDR3 is 14 amino acids. The CDR3 is CSVAFGGPGNTIYF. Here the CDR3 DNA reads TGCAGCGTTGCATTCGGGGGGCCAGGAAACACCATATATTTT.

V is TRBV19 and J is TRBJ2-1; 14 nucleotides line up with TRBD2. V dropped 5 bases and J dropped 3; count of bases not matched to a gene: 12. CDR1 is LNHDA and CDR2 is SQIVND in the germline V gene (reference sequence). The CDR3 extends over 19 amino acids. DNA of the CDR3: TGTGCCAGTAGTCACGGCATAGGGACTAGCGGGAGTAGCTACAATGAGCAGTTCTTC. Protein product: CASSHGIGTSGSSYNEQFF.

Of note for this clone: The junction differs from germline at one of its ends, possibly a read error. The V and J genes are TRBV7-9 and TRBJ1-2; 7 bases agree with TRBD1. Germline-derived CDR1 and CDR2 are SEHNR and FQNEAQ (reference sequence). The CDR3 extends over 16 amino acids. CDR3 nucleotide sequence: TGTGCCGGCAGCGGGATGGAACAGGGGCTTTACTATGGCTACACCTTC. This codes for CAGSGMEQGLYYGYTF. The full variable domain, rest sourced from reference TRBV7-9 and TRBJ1-2, is DTGVSQNPRHKITKRGQNVTFRCDPISEHNRLYWYRQTLGQGPEFLTYFQNEAQLEKSRLLSDRFSAERPKGSFSTLEIQRTEQGDSAMYLCAGSGMEQGLYYGYTFGSGTRLTVV.

The chain links TRBV6-4 to TRBJ2-7; 7 nucleotides line up with TRBD2. CDR3 length: 17 amino acids. After removal of 8 bases from V and 6 bases from J, the junction contained 22 bases not matched to a gene. CDR1 and CDR2 (germline): MRHNA, SNTAGT. In nucleotides, the CDR3 is TGTGCCAGCCCCGCGAAGAGGGAGGGCCCTGATTTCCCCGAGCAGTACTTC. This translates into CASPAKREGPDFPEQYF.

The V gene is TRBV27, the J gene TRBJ1-4, with a weak D call TRBD1 (5 bases). From germline, CDR1 is MNHEY and CDR2 SMNVEV (reference sequence). V shed 6 bases and J shed 10 bases, with 15 bases lying between them. The CDR3 sequence is 13 residues long. In DNA, the CDR3 is TGTGCCAGCAGCGGGCAGGGTTTAGCAAAACTGTTTTTT. It translates to CASSGQGLAKLFF.

The V gene is TRBV5-4, the J gene TRBJ2-5; 10 nucleotides line up with TRBD1. V shed 4 bases, J shed 0 bases, and the junction held 9 bases outside the gene matches. Germline assignment: CDR1 SGHNT and CDR2 YYREEE (reference sequence). This CDR3 spans 17 amino acids. The CDR3 DNA reads TGTGCCAGCAGCGGGAATCCGGGACAGGGGAACCAAGAGACCCAGTACTTC. It codes for CASSGNPGQGNQETQYF.